These 21 T cell receptor beta chains share one sample of origin, sequenced in a study of blood T cells in healthy people across ages. A sample-barcoded 5' primer and a J-beta primer mix were used in a second PCR of about 7 to 11 cycles. TCRdb used MiXCR to reprocess the 5' RACE reads, holding one entry per CDR3 protein. Among a few hundred thousand distinct CDR3 sequences listed, about 49% were seen once. Input material: blood. These receptors all come from a man in his 60s in good health.

The chain is built from TRBV5-1 and TRBJ2-3; 9 positions match TRBD2. Trimming cost V 7 bases and J 1 base; bases outside gene matches: 7. Germline CDR1 SGHRS, CDR2 YFSETQ. This CDR3 region has 15 residues. DNA for the CDR3: TGCGCCAGCCGCGGGGGGGGCGCAGGCACAGATACGCAGTATTTT. Its protein product is CASRGGGAGTDTQYF.

This chain connects TRBV29-1 to TRBJ2-3, with D possibly matching TRBD2 (5 bases). V was cut by 4 bases and J by 3 bases, with 11 bases left in between. The CDR3 covers 13 residues. Germline V gene lookup returns CDR1 SQVTM and CDR2 ANQGSEA. CDR3 region: CSVGRSGTDTQYF. The DNA of the CDR3 is TGCAGCGTTGGGCGTTCGGGGACAGATACGCAGTATTTT.

This chain uses TRBV7-8 with TRBJ1-1; 10 bases align to TRBD1. Trimming cost V 0 bases and J 4 bases; bases outside gene matches: 5. The germline gives CDR1 SGHVS, CDR2 FQNEAQ. CDR3 length: 16 amino acids. CDR3 DNA sequence: TGTGCCAGCAGCTTAGCTCGGGACAGGGGTGGCACTGAAGCTTTCTTT. It codes for CASSLARDRGGTEAFF.

This clonotype was counted a few times. V usage is TRBV19 and J usage is TRBJ1-5; no firm D call. V lost 5 bases and J lost 0, with 5 bases in between. This CDR3 comprises 13 residues. Germline V lookup: CDR1 LNHDA, CDR2 SQIVND (reference sequence). The CDR3 nucleotides read TGTGCCAGTAGTCCTAATAGCAATCAGCCCCAGCATTTT. Translated: CASSPNSNQPQHF.

Comment on this clonotype: A junction boundary mismatches the germline segment, possibly from a read error. The V and J genes are TRBV13 and TRBJ2-5, with 7 bases aligning to TRBD2. The J call may be in error: the DNA end matches TRBJ2-1 better. Looked up from germline, CDR1 is PRHDT and CDR2 is FYEKMQ (reference sequence). The CDR3 is 16 amino acids. The CDR3 loop is CVSSRLGGGVRETQFF. DNA of the CDR3: TGTGTCAGCAGCCGGCTTGGGGGGGGAGTACGGGAGACCCAGTTCTTC.

This clonotype was observed many times. The chain recombines TRBV5-1 with TRBJ2-3; D uncertain. V was clipped by 2 bases and J by 4 bases, with 17 bases between them. The germline gives CDR1 SGHRS, CDR2 YFSETQ. The CDR3 is made up of 16 amino acids. The CDR3 bases are TGCGCCAGCAGCTTTGGTACACTCAACCACGCAGATACGCAGTATTTT. It specifies CASSFGTLNHADTQYF.

This chain connects TRBV5-1 to TRBJ2-3; 9 positions match TRBD1. Per the germline V gene, CDR1 is SGHRS and CDR2 is YFSETQ. J lost 1 base, V lost 2 bases, and 8 bases had no gene match. The CDR3 runs to 17 residues. CDR3 amino acids: CASSFAGTGSGTDTQYF. The CDR3 DNA reads as TGCGCCAGCAGCTTTGCCGGGACAGGGAGCGGCACAGATACGCAGTATTTT.

J is TRBJ2-7 and V is TRBV20-1; the D call may be TRBD1 or TRBD2 (5 bases each). This CDR3 is 15 amino acids long. Per germline, CDR1 DFQATT and CDR2 SNEGSKA (reference sequence). Trimming shortened V by 5 bases and J by 3 bases, and 20 bases separated the two germline ends. CDR3 protein: CSAFYPRDGHYEQYF. The CDR3 DNA follows: TGCAGTGCTTTCTATCCCCGGGACGGCCACTACGAGCAGTACTTC.

This clonotype was seen only once. V usage is TRBV12-3 or TRBV12-4 and J usage is TRBJ2-1; 8 bases align to TRBD2. V dropped 6 bases and J dropped 0; count of bases not matched to a gene: 4. The CDR3 contains 15 residues. DNA of the CDR3: TGTGCCAGCAGCCGTAGCGGGGCCTCCTACAATGAGCAGTTCTTC. It encodes CASSRSGASYNEQFF.

V and J are TRBV12-3 or TRBV12-4 and TRBJ2-4; no reliable D call. Matching the DNA end better, TRBJ2-5 makes the J call doubtful. The CDR3 is made up of 13 amino acids. The CDR3, as DNA: TGTGCCAGCAGCCCCCAAGTCCAGGAGACCCAGTACTTC. Translated: CASSPQVQETQYF.

The chain couples TRBV2 to TRBJ2-3; TRBD2 matches 11 bases. Germline values: CDR1 SNHLY, CDR2 FYNNEI. J lost 3 bases, V lost 5 bases, and 13 bases had no gene match. The CDR3 spans 18 residues. The CDR3 protein is CASSTVAGGNRGTDTQYF. The CDR3 DNA reads TGTGCCAGCAGTACTGTAGCGGGAGGGAACCGAGGGACAGATACGCAGTATTTT. The whole variable domain, filled in from reference TRBV2 and TRBJ2-3, reads EPEVTQTPSHQVTQMGQEVILRCVPISNHLYFYWYRQILGQKVEFLVSFYNNEISEKSEIFDDQFSVERPDGSNFTLKIRSTKLEDSAMYFCASSTVAGGNRGTDTQYFGPGTRLTVL.

J is TRBJ2-5 and V is TRBV6-6; D perhaps matches TRBD1 (6 bases). The CDR3 has 13 amino acids. V was trimmed by 0 bases and J by 11 bases, leaving 13 bases between them. The germline V gene has CDR1 MNHNY and CDR2 SVGAGI (reference sequence). The CDR3 sequence: CASSYSDSLEQYF. For the CDR3, the DNA is TGTGCCAGCAGTTACTCGGACAGTCTAGAGCAGTACTTC.

The rearrangement joins TRBV4-3 to TRBJ2-1, with a tentative D call TRBD2 (5 bases). This CDR3 is 16 amino acids long. Trimming cost V 0 bases and J 1 base, with 10 bases left between them. The germline V gene encodes CDR1 LGHNA and CDR2 YSLEER. The CDR3 DNA is TGCGCCAGCAGCCAAGATCCCGGGATGTCCTACAATGAGCAGTTCTTC. Its translation: CASSQDPGMSYNEQFF.

CDR3 sequence reads: CASSHRTGTGYEQYF. The DNA for the CDR3 is TGTGCCAGCAGCCACCGTACAGGGACAGGCTACGAGCAGTACTTC. The genes are TRBV4-2 and TRBJ2-4; 8 positions agree with TRBD1. The end of the DNA fits TRBJ2-7 better, so the J call may be wrong. The CDR3 has 15 residues. Germline CDR1 is LGHNA and CDR2 is YNFKEQ.

This clonotype was counted ten times or more. The chain is built from TRBV5-1 and TRBJ2-3; a weak D match, TRBD1 (6 bases). Germline V gives CDR1 SGHRS, CDR2 YFSETQ. Between the trimmed V and J ends, which lost 4 bases and 14 bases, there was a span of 14 bases. The CDR3 extends over 11 amino acids. CDR3 sequence (DNA): TGCGCCAGCAGCCCCGGTACAGGGATGTATTTT. Amino acid sequence: CASSPGTGMYF.

This clonotype appeared a few times. CDR3 DNA sequence: TGTGCCAGCAGTTTAGCTCAGGGGGAGCTTTACGAGCAGTACTTC. It encodes CASSLAQGELYEQYF. J is TRBJ2-7 and V is TRBV6-2 or TRBV6-3, with 7 bases that match TRBD1. This CDR3 is 15 amino acids long. Germline V gives CDR1 MNHEY, CDR2 SVGEGT. V shed 4 bases and J 4 bases; nucleotides not matched to a gene: 10.

This clonotype was observed a few times. The chain employs TRBV9 and TRBJ2-7; 8 bases map to TRBD2. CDR3 length: 15 residues. From germline, CDR1 is SGDLS and CDR2 YYNGEE. The V and J ends lost 0 bases and 6 bases, in that order; junction bases with no gene match: 8. CDR3 sequence: CASSVATVAGSEQYF. The CDR3 coding sequence is TGTGCCAGCAGCGTAGCTACGGTAGCGGGGAGCGAGCAGTACTTC.

This chain links TRBV3-1 with TRBJ1-1, with TRBD1 matching over 8 bases. The J segment lost 6 bases and the V segment lost 4 bases, leaving 7 bases of the junction unmatched. The CDR3 totals 14 residues. Germline assignment: CDR1 LGHDT and CDR2 YNNKEL (reference sequence). In nucleotides, the CDR3 is TGTGCCAGCAGCCCCCTGACAGGGGCGCCTGAAGCTTTCTTT. The encoded protein is CASSPLTGAPEAFF.

On this clonotype: One end of the junction varies from germline; a read error may be responsible. V usage is TRBV5-1 and J usage is TRBJ1-2, with 8 positions matching TRBD1. CDR1 is SGHRS and CDR2 is YFSETQ in the germline V gene. This CDR3 has 14 residues. The chain's CDR3 is CASSLGQAQYGYTF. The CDR3 bases are TGCGCCAGCAGTTTGGGACAGGCCCAGTATGGCTACACCTTC.

This clonotype has a count of ten or more. The chain joins TRBV7-2 to TRBJ2-5; TRBD2 is a possible D gene (6 bases). Deletions cut 5 bases from V and 2 bases from J, with 15 bases between. The CDR3 loop spans 15 amino acids. Germline values: CDR1 SGHTA, CDR2 FQGNSA. CDR3 sequence reads: CASSRTNVGQETQYF. CDR3 DNA: TGTGCCAGCAGCCGGACTAATGTTGGACAAGAGACCCAGTACTTC.

This clonotype was detected many times. The gene calls are TRBV29-1 and TRBJ2-4; D is perhaps TRBD1 (5 bases). Germline values: CDR1 SQVTM, CDR2 ANQGSEA. This CDR3 is built from 13 residues. V gave up 7 bases and J gave up 0 bases, with 10 bases separating them. CDR3 coding DNA: TGCAGCGCCCAGCAGGGAGCCAAAAACATTCAGTACTTC. It yields the protein CSAQQGAKNIQYF.